What follows is one T cell receptor (beta chain) and its context. This clone was observed a single time. Its antigen target is currently unknown. No quality values exist for individual bases; no much larger clone is one base distant. This record belongs to a study of T cell changes during pregnancy in multiple sclerosis (dated by TCRdb to between 2017 and 2020). Regarding the study in general: In women with multiple sclerosis, the researchers looked at how the T cell repertoire shifted as pregnancy progressed.

The library was made by the immunoSEQ multiplex PCR assay. TCRdb mirrors the immuneACCESS table, restricted to in-frame sequences. Some clones are absent from its copies; in checked studies, under half trace to an unresolved V gene, and the reason for the others is unknown. This sample comprises about 44,000 clones, approximately 90% of them detected only once. Roughly 0.52% of the sample belongs to the ten largest clones. The CDR3 sequence holds 15 residues, the cysteine and phenylalanine included. Only CDR3 DNA remains: 45 bases, in frame from the first base. The junction shows trimming of 2 bases on V and 6 bases on J, and the gene matches do not reach 3 bases of it. CDR1 and CDR2 (MNHEY, SMNVEV) derive from the germline V gene (reference sequence).

The TCR originated in a female donor with multiple sclerosis, enrolled in a pregnancy study. The material was CD4+ T cells from peripheral blood mononuclear cells, obtained in the third trimester of pregnancy. The V gene is TRBV27 and the J gene is TRBJ2-7; 14 central bases correspond to TRBD2. The DNA is TGTGCCAGCAGTTTACGCGGGACTAGCGGGAGCGAGCAGTACTTC. This encodes CASSLRGTSGSEQYF.